The 30 T cell receptor beta chains listed next were all sequenced from one sample in a study of lymphopenia after photon versus proton radiotherapy. Clones were sequenced by immunoSEQ multiplex PCR, and TCRdb holds only the in-frame ones, with some missing. The sample records 15,000 to 20,000 clones, around 86% being singletons. The sequencing here drew on peripheral blood, taken from a patient treated with proton-based radiotherapy. These receptors came from a man between 65 and 85 years old with pancreatic cancer.

The chain recombines TRBV19 with TRBJ1-1; possible D gene TRBD1, 5 bases. Trimming took off 4 bases at V and 0 bases at J, with 9 bases between the two ends. In germline, CDR1 is LNHDA, CDR2 SQIVND (reference sequence). The CDR3 runs 14 residues. CDR3 DNA sequence: TGTGCCAGTAGTAGGGACTTGCTGAACACTGAAGCTTTCTTT. It translates to CASSRDLLNTEAFF.

The chain uses TRBV2 and TRBJ2-2; D gene uncertain. CDR3 length: 12 amino acids. V gave up 2 bases and J gave up 6 bases, with 4 bases separating them. Looked up from germline, CDR1 is SNHLY and CDR2 is FYNNEI. CDR3 residues: CASSEPPGELFF. The CDR3 DNA is TGTGCCAGCAGTGAACCCCCCGGGGAGCTGTTTTTT.

The rearrangement links TRBV5-4 to TRBJ2-1, with 7 bases matching TRBD2. This CDR3 spans 15 amino acids. Unmatched junction bases numbered 3, after V lost 3 bases and J lost 0 bases. The germline V gene encodes CDR1 SGHNT and CDR2 YYREEE (reference sequence). The CDR3 coding sequence is TGTGCCAGCAGCTACGAGCGGGGCTCCTACAATGAGCAGTTCTTC. Amino acid sequence: CASSYERGSYNEQFF.

Comment on this clone: This specimen includes other DNA sequences encoding the same CDR3. The CDR3 DNA is TGCAGCGTTGAAGAACGCCAGGCGCCCTACGAGCAGTACTTC. Its translation: CSVEERQAPYEQYF. This chain links TRBV29-1 with TRBJ2-7; D ambiguous. Trimming removed 0 bases at V and 2 bases at J, with 11 bases between. The CDR3 is 14 residues long. Germline V gene lookup returns CDR1 SQVTM and CDR2 ANQGSEA.

This chain connects TRBV5-1 to TRBJ1-1, with 7 bases lining up with TRBD1. This CDR3 has 14 residues. Trimming removed 3 bases from V and 0 bases from J; junction bases left unmatched: 2. Germline CDR1 and CDR2: SGHRS and YFSETQ. The CDR3 DNA reads as TGCGCCAGCAGCTGGGGACAGTTGAACACTGAAGCTTTCTTT. Residues: CASSWGQLNTEAFF.

To note about this clone: An end of the junction differs from the germline gene, which may be a read error. The chain has TRBV2 and TRBJ2-1; 10 bases fit TRBD1. CDR1 and CDR2 (germline): SNHLY, FYNNEI. The CDR3 sequence is 15 residues long. The CDR3 sequence: CASSEDRGQYNEQFF. The CDR3 DNA reads as TGTGCCAGCAGCGAAGACAGGGGGCAGTACAATGAGCAGTTCTTC.

The chain employs TRBV7-3 and TRBJ1-6; no firm D call. Germline V gives CDR1 SGHTA, CDR2 FQGTGA. The CDR3 extends over 15 amino acids. The ends were cut back, 1 base at V and 7 bases at J, with 11 bases in the middle. The CDR3: CASSLIPNWNSPLHF. The DNA of the CDR3 is TGTGCCAGCAGCTTAATACCCAACTGGAATTCACCCCTCCACTTT. Full variable domain (remainder filled in from reference TRBV7-3 and TRBJ1-6): GAGVSQTPSNKVTEKGKYVELRCDPISGHTALYWYRQSLGQGPEFLIYFQGTGAADDSGLPNDRFFAVRPEGSVSTLKIQRTERGDSAVYLCASSLIPNWNSPLHFGNGTRLTVT.

The CDR3 loop reads CASRLAAGPIYGYTF. The CDR3 coding sequence is TGTGCCAGCAGGTTGGCCGCCGGGCCGATATATGGCTACACCTTC. V usage is TRBV27 and J usage is TRBJ1-2; D not certain. Germline V gene lookup returns CDR1 MNHEY and CDR2 SMNVEV (reference sequence). The V gene lost 6 bases and the J gene lost 5 bases, with 19 bases spanning the gap. The CDR3 spans 15 residues.

The rearrangement links TRBV14 to TRBJ2-7; either TRBD1 or TRBD2 may fit D (5 bases each). Germline V gene sequence: CDR1 SGHDN, CDR2 FVKESK. CDR3 length equals 17 residues. Trimming cost V 0 bases and J 2 bases, with 17 bases left between them. CDR3 DNA: TGTGCCAGCAGCCAAGATCGGCTGGGCAGGGAGCCCTACGAGCAGTACTTC. Its translation: CASSQDRLGREPYEQYF.

The rearrangement joins TRBV7-9 to TRBJ1-1; no reliable D call. This CDR3 comprises 14 residues. Germline values: CDR1 SEHNR, CDR2 FQNEAQ (reference sequence). V shed 1 base and J shed 1 base, with 7 bases lying between them. CDR3 sequence (DNA): TGTGCCAGCAGCTTAGAATGGTCGAACACTGAAGCTTTCTTT. Translation: CASSLEWSNTEAFF.

V gene TRBV27 combines with J gene TRBJ2-3, with 16 bases matching TRBD2. The CDR3 is 20 amino acids. Germline loops: CDR1 MNHEY, CDR2 SMNVEV (reference sequence). V trimming: 4 bases; J trimming: 9 bases; junction bases outside the gene matches: 19. CDR3: CASSSLQSAGTSGRAWTQYF. The CDR3 region has the DNA TGTGCCAGCAGTTCACTACAGAGCGCCGGGACTAGCGGGAGGGCCTGGACGCAGTATTTT.

This chain joins TRBV20-1 and TRBJ2-1; D uncertain. Germline loops: CDR1 DFQATT, CDR2 SNEGSKA (reference sequence). This CDR3 is built from 11 residues. With 5 bases removed from V and 3 bases from J, the gap between germline ends came to 5 bases. The CDR3 DNA is TGCAGTGCTCAGAACTACAATGAGCAGTTCTTC. Protein: CSAQNYNEQFF.

CDR3 region: CASSFGQGNLYGYTF. The CDR3 DNA is TGTGCCAGCAGTTTTGGGCAGGGGAACCTCTATGGCTACACCTTC. The chain uses TRBV27 and TRBJ1-2, with D possibly TRBD1 on 6 matching bases. Trimming pared 3 bases from V and 4 bases from J, leaving 15 bases between. The CDR3 has 15 residues. The germline V gene encodes CDR1 MNHEY and CDR2 SMNVEV (reference sequence).

The rearrangement joins TRBV10-1 to TRBJ2-1, with 12 positions matching TRBD2. Trimming took 2 bases from V and 7 from J; bases not matched to a gene: 9. The CDR3 runs 17 residues. From germline, CDR1 is WNHNN and CDR2 SYGVQD (reference sequence). The CDR3 protein is CASSEILAGGPGNEQFF. Here the CDR3 DNA reads TGCGCCAGCAGTGAGATTCTAGCGGGAGGGCCGGGGAATGAGCAGTTCTTC.

This clone was detected only a few times. The chain employs TRBV25-1 and TRBJ1-2; a possible D gene is TRBD1 (6 bases). In germline, CDR1 is MGHDK, CDR2 SYGVNS. The length of the CDR3 is 12 residues. V was trimmed by 6 bases and J by 4 bases, leaving 9 bases between them. In nucleotides, the CDR3 is TGTGCCAGCAGCCCAGGGGTCTATGGCTACACCTTC. Protein: CASSPGVYGYTF.

This sequence joins TRBV7-9 and TRBJ1-1; D is unclear. The germline CDR1 and CDR2 sequences are SEHNR and FQNEAQ (reference sequence). V was shortened by 3 bases and J by 3 bases, with 14 bases between the two germline ends. This CDR3 has 15 amino acids. CDR3 region: CASSLRETRYTEAFF. In DNA, the CDR3 is TGTGCCAGCAGCTTGAGGGAAACTCGGTACACTGAAGCTTTCTTT.

This clone came up once. The chain uses TRBV10-2 and TRBJ1-1; the D is unclear. V gave up 3 bases and J gave up 3 bases, with 11 bases separating them. CDR3 length equals 14 residues. The germline gives CDR1 WSHSY, CDR2 SAAADI. CDR3 residues: CASSENYGDTEAFF. Written as DNA, the CDR3 is TGCGCCAGCAGTGAAAACTACGGGGACACTGAAGCTTTCTTT.

The gene calls are TRBV27 and TRBJ2-3, with 10 bases identical to TRBD2. V shed 5 bases, J shed 6 bases, and the junction held 8 bases outside the gene matches. This CDR3 is 15 amino acids long. The germline CDR1 and CDR2 sequences are MNHEY and SMNVEV (reference sequence). The CDR3 protein is CASSLTSGSPDTQYF. CDR3 in DNA: TGTGCCAGCAGTCTGACTAGCGGGTCACCCGATACGCAGTATTTT.

The chain is built from TRBV7-8 and TRBJ2-1; no firm D call. Germline lookup yields CDR1 SGHVS and CDR2 FQNEAQ. The CDR3 covers 14 residues. Trimming removed 5 bases at V and 1 base at J, with 9 bases between. CDR3 protein: CASSPSTSYNEQFF. The CDR3 DNA follows: TGTGCCAGCAGCCCCAGCACGTCCTACAATGAGCAGTTCTTC.

This clone has only a few counts. This chain links TRBV7-9 with TRBJ1-1; 7 nucleotides match TRBD1. The germline gives CDR1 SEHNR, CDR2 FQNEAQ (reference sequence). The CDR3 is 14 residues long. Trimming cost V 5 bases and J 6 bases; bases outside gene matches: 9. DNA for the CDR3: TGTGCCAGCAGCGCCCGGACAGGAGGAGCTGAAGCTTTCTTT. This codes for CASSARTGGAEAFF.

This chain uses TRBV28 with TRBJ1-3, with TRBD1 as a possible D gene (5 bases). Germline CDR1 is MDHEN and CDR2 is SYDVKM. Trimming shortened V by 6 bases and J by 0 bases, and 12 bases separated the two germline ends. The CDR3 totals 15 residues. The CDR3 reads CASRSRQSSGNTIYF. The CDR3 region has the DNA TGTGCCAGCAGGTCTAGACAGAGCTCTGGAAACACCATATATTTT.

This chain uses TRBV4-1 with TRBJ1-1; TRBD1 is a possible D gene (5 bases). The germline CDR1 and CDR2 sequences are MGHRA and YSYEKL. The CDR3 is 16 amino acids. V was shortened by 0 bases and J by 4 bases, with 15 bases between the two germline ends. The CDR3 here is CASSQDEARAGTEAFF. CDR3 nucleotide sequence: TGCGCCAGCAGCCAAGATGAGGCCAGGGCAGGCACTGAAGCTTTCTTT.

This clone has only a few counts. Different DNA sequences within this sample yield the same CDR3. The chain is built from TRBV30 and TRBJ2-7; 7 nucleotides match TRBD2. CDR1 is GTSNPN and CDR2 is SVGIG in the germline V gene (reference sequence). This CDR3 is built from 12 residues. J gave up 6 bases and V 1 base, and 3 bases lay outside the gene matches. CDR3 loop: CAWSGEGVEQYF. In DNA, the CDR3 is TGTGCCTGGAGTGGGGAGGGAGTCGAGCAGTACTTC.

This chain connects TRBV5-1 to TRBJ2-7, with TRBD2 identical over 8 bases. With 4 bases clipped from V and 3 bases from J, the junction kept 12 bases outside the gene matches. Germline-derived CDR1 and CDR2 are SGHRS and YFSETQ. This CDR3 has 16 residues. CDR3 nucleotides: TGCGCCAGCAGCCCGGCAGCGGCGGGAGGTCTCTACGAGCAGTACTTC. Residues: CASSPAAAGGLYEQYF.

This clone was found a few times. V and J are TRBV19 and TRBJ2-1, with 12 bases that match TRBD1. Germline trimming cut 3 bases from V and 8 bases from J; bases unmatched to any gene: 5. Germline CDR1 is LNHDA and CDR2 is SQIVND (reference sequence). The length of the CDR3 is 15 residues. CDR3 region: CASSINRDRGHEQFF. CDR3 sequence (DNA): TGTGCCAGTAGTATTAACCGGGACAGGGGGCATGAGCAGTTCTTC.

The J gene is TRBJ1-1, the V gene TRBV9; D is undetermined. The CDR3 consists of 13 residues. The V end was cut by 3 bases, the J end by 0 bases, with 6 bases between. Germline V CDR1 and CDR2: SGDLS, YYNGEE. The CDR3 sequence is CASSGSMNTEAFF. CDR3 DNA: TGTGCCAGCAGCGGATCCATGAACACTGAAGCTTTCTTT.

This rearrangement joins TRBV5-1 to TRBJ2-5; TRBD1 matches at 7 bases. This CDR3 spans 13 amino acids. CDR1 is SGHRS and CDR2 is YFSETQ in the germline V gene. V lost 2 bases, J lost 5 bases, and 3 bases stayed unmatched. CDR3 in DNA: TGCGCCAGCAGCTTCGGCAGGGGGGAGACCCAGTACTTC. Protein: CASSFGRGETQYF.

The chain is built from TRBV19 and TRBJ1-2; D not certain. The CDR3 loop spans 14 amino acids. The V and J ends lost 0 bases and 2 bases respectively, with 7 bases between them. Germline CDR1 reads LNHDA; CDR2 reads SQIVND (reference sequence). The CDR3 protein is CASSIDGGNYGYTF. In DNA form, the CDR3 reads TGTGCCAGTAGTATAGACGGCGGGAACTATGGCTACACCTTC.

This clone has more than one count but fewer than ten. The chain couples TRBV9 to TRBJ2-1, with TRBD2 matching over 12 bases. The CDR3 extends over 16 amino acids. Germline V gene data show CDR1 as SGDLS and CDR2 as YYNGEE. V gave up 2 bases and J gave up 3 bases; unmatched junction bases: 3. The CDR3 DNA reads as TGTGCCAGCAGCGTCGGACTAGCGGGATACTACAATGAGCAGTTCTTC. It codes for CASSVGLAGYYNEQFF.

The chain recombines TRBV2 with TRBJ2-1; 7 bases map to TRBD2. Germline values: CDR1 SNHLY, CDR2 FYNNEI. The CDR3 spans 15 residues. J gave up 10 bases and V 4 bases, and 13 bases lay outside the gene matches. Written as DNA, the CDR3 is TGTGCCAGCAGTGCCACTAGCGTGGACACGTCGGAGCAGTTCTTC. This sequence encodes CASSATSVDTSEQFF.